Below, one T cell receptor beta chain is given with its context. Antigen unknown. Researchers report isolating at least 6 million PBMCs per sample. Extracted total RNA amounted to at least 6 micrograms for each sample. With a J-beta primer mix and a sample-barcoded 5' primer, a second PCR ran about 7 to 12 cycles. Using its own MiXCR run on the 5' RACE reads, TCRdb lists one record per CDR3 protein. This table holds 1 million or so distinct CDR3 sequences, under 55% found once. The CDR3 totals 15 residues. V shed 6 bases and J shed 7 bases, with 19 bases lying between them. Germline CDR1 is GTSNPN and CDR2 is SVGIG (reference sequence). The data were taken from a study of blood T cells in healthy people across ages. Study background: T cells yielded about one barcoded beta molecule per two cells through template switching. General study results and limits: Measured against age, TCR beta diversity per million T cells decreased in a roughly linear manner.

The sequencing sample was made of blood. This chain links TRBV30 with TRBJ1-6; D gene uncertain. This receptor was identified in a woman aged 60 to 75 in good health. As DNA, the CDR3 is TGTGCCTGTCAGACCAGAGGACGGTACAATTCACCCCTCCACTTT. Translated: CACQTRGRYNSPLHF.